This T cell receptor beta chain was profiled in a study of blood T cells in healthy people across ages. General study points: It was held that diversity estimates obtained from one million T cells represented underestimates.

A second PCR, run for roughly 7 to 11 cycles, used a sample-barcoded 5' primer plus a J-beta primer mix. Sequencing yielded, for each sample, at least 3 million paired-end reads carrying CDR3. TCRdb re-called the 5' RACE reads with MiXCR, one entry per CDR3 protein. Here the sample spans around 940,000 distinct CDR3 sequences, approximately 50% being singletons. This CDR3 contains 13 residues. Trimming pared 3 bases from V and 8 bases from J, leaving 11 bases between. As to this clonotype: Its antigen is unknown.

Material for sequencing was blood. This receptor was obtained from an older woman in good health. The J gene is TRBJ2-4, the V gene TRBV12-3 or TRBV12-4; perhaps TRBD2 as D (7 bases). The CDR3 is CASSLGGGDIQYF. As DNA, the CDR3 is TGTGCCAGCAGTTTGGGAGGGGGTGACATTCAGTACTTC.